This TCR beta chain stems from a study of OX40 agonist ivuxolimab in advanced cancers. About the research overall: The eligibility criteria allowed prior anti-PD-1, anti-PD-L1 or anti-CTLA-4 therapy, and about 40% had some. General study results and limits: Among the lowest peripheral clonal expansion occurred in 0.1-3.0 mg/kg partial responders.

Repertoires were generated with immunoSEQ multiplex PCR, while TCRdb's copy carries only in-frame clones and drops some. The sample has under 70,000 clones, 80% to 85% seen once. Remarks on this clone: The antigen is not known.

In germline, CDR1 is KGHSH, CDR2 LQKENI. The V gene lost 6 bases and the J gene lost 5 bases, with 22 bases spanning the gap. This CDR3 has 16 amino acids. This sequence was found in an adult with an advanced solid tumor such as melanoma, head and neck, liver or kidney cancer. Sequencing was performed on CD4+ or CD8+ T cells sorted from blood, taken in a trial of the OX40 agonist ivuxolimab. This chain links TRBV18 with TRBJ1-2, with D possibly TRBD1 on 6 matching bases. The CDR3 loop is CASSQTSARGLYGYTF. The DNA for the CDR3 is TGTGCCAGCTCTCAAACCTCGGCAAGGGGGTTGTATGGCTACACCTTC. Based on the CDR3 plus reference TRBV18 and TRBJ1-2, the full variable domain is NAGVMQNPRHLVRRRGQEARLRCSPMKGHSHVYWYRQLPEEGLKFMVYLQKENIIDESGMPKERFSAEFPKEGPSILRIQQVVRGDSAAYFCASSQTSARGLYGYTFGSGTRLTVV.